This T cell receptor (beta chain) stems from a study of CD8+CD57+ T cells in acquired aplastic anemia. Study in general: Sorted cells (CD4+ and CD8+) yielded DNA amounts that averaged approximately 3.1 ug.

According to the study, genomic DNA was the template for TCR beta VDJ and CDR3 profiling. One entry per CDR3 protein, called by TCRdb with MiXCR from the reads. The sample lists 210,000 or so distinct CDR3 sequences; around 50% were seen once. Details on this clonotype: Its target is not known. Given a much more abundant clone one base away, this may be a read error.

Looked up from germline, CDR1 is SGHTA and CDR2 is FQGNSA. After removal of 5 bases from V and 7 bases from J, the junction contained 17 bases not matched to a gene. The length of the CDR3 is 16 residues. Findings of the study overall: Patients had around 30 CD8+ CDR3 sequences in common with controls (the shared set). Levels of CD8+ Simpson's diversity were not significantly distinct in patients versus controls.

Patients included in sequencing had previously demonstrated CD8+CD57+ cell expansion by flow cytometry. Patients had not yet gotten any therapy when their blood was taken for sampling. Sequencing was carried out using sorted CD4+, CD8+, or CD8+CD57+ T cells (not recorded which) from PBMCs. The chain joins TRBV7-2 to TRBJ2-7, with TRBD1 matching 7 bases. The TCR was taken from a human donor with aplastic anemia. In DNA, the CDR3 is TGTGCCAGCAGCCCCCCGGGACAGATCTTCTACAATGAGCAGTACTTC. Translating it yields CASSPPGQIFYNEQYF.